The text below deals with one TCR beta chain. Germline V CDR1 and CDR2: SQVTM, ANQGSEA. V was cut by 3 bases and J by 0 bases, with 9 bases left in between. The CDR3 loop spans 13 amino acids. These data belong to a study of cytomegalovirus exposure and HLA in healthy donors. The study ran its PCR with 60 Vbeta and 13 Jbeta primers. Profiled with immunoSEQ multiplex PCR; TCRdb holds only in-frame clones, not every one. Among 84,000 or so clones listed, 76% were seen once. Sequencing was carried out using PBMCs. The sequence was obtained from a male donor in good health and CMV-seronegative. The chain has TRBV29-1 and TRBJ2-7, with D tentatively TRBD1 (6 bases). The CDR3 DNA sequence: TGCAGCGTTGATCAGGGGAGCTCCTACGAGCAGTACTTC. It yields the protein CSVDQGSSYEQYF.